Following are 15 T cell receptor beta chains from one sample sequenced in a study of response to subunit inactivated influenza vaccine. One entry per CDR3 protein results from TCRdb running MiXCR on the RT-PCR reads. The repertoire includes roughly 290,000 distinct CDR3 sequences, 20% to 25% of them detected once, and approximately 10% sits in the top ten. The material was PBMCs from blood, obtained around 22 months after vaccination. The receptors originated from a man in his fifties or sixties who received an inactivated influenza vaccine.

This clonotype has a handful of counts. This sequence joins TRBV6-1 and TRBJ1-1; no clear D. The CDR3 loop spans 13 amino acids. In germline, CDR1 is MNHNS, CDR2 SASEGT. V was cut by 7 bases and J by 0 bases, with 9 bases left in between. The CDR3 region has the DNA TGTGCCAGCATTGGCAACATGAACACTGAAGCTTTCTTT. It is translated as CASIGNMNTEAFF.

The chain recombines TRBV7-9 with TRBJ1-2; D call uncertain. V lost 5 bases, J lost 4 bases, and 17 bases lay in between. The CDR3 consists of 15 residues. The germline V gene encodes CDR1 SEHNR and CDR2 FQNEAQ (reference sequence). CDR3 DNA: TGTGCCAGCAGCACCTTGGCCGGCAGAACCTATGGCTACACCTTC. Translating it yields CASSTLAGRTYGYTF.

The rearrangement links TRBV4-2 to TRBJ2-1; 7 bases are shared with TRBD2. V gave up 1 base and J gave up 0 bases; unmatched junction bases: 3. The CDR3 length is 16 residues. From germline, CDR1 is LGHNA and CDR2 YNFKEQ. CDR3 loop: CASSQGLAVSYNEQFF. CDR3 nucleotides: TGTGCCAGCAGCCAAGGCCTAGCGGTCTCCTACAATGAGCAGTTCTTC.

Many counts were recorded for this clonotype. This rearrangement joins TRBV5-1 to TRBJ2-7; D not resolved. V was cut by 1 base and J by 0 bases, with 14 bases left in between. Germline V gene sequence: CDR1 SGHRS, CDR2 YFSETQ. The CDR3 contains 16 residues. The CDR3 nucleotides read TGCGCCAGCAGCTTGACCACACTCATCTACTCCTACGAGCAGTACTTC. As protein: CASSLTTLIYSYEQYF.

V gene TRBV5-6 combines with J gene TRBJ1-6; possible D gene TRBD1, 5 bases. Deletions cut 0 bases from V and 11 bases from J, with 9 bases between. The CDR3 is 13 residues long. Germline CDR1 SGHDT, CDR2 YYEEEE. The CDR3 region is CASSLAGGAPLHF. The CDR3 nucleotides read TGTGCCAGCAGCTTGGCGGGAGGGGCACCCCTCCACTTT.

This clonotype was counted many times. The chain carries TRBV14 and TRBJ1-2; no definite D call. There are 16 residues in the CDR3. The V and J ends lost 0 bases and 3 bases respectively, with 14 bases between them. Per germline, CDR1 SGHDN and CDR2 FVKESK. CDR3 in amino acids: CASSQESFAAYYGYTF. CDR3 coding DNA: TGTGCCAGCAGCCAAGAAAGTTTTGCAGCGTACTATGGCTACACCTTC.

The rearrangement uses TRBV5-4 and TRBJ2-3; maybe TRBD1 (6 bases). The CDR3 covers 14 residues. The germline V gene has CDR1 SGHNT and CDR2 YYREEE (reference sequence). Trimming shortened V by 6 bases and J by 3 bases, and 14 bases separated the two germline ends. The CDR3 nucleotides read TGTGCCAGCACCTACAGGGATAAGACAGATACGCAGTATTTT. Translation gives CASTYRDKTDTQYF.

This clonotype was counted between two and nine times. The CDR3 bases are TGTGCCATCAGTGAGAAAGAGACCCAGTACTTC. This encodes CAISEKETQYF. The rearrangement links TRBV10-3 to TRBJ2-5; the D is unclear. Between the trimmed V and J ends, which lost 2 bases and 3 bases, there was a span of 1 base. From germline, CDR1 is ENHRY and CDR2 SYGVKD. This CDR3 comprises 11 residues.

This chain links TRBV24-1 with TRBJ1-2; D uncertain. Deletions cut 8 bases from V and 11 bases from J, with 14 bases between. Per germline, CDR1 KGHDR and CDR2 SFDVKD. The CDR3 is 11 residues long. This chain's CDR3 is CATMVRGVYTF. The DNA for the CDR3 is TGTGCCACCATGGTACGCGGGGTGTACACCTTC.

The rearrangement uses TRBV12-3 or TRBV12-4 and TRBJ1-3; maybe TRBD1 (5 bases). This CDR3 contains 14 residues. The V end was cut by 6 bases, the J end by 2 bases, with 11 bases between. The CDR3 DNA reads TGTGCCAGCAGAATCATAGGGGCTGGAAACACCATATATTTT. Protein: CASRIIGAGNTIYF.

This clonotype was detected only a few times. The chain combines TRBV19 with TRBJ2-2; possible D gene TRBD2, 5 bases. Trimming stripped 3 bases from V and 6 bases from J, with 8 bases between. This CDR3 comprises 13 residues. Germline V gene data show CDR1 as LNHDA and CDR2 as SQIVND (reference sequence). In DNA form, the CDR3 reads TGTGCCAGTAGTATTGCCGGGGCCGGGGAGCTGTTTTTT. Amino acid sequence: CASSIAGAGELFF.

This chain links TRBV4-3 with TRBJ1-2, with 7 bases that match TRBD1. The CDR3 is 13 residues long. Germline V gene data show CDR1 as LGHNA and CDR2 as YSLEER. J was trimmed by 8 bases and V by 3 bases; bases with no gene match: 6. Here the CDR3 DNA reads TGCGCCAGCAGCCACGTCACAGGGGAGGGCTACACCTTC. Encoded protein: CASSHVTGEGYTF.

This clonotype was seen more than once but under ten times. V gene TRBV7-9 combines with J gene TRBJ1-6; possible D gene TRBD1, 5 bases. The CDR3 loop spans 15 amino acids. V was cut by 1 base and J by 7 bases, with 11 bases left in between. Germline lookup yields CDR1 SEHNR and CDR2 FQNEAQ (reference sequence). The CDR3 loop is CASSLVAGMNSPLHF. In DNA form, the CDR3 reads TGTGCCAGCAGCTTAGTCGCAGGGATGAATTCACCCCTCCACTTT.

CDR3 coding DNA: TGTGCCAGCAGTTCCGAAGGCGCTGGAAACACCATATATTTT. This sequence encodes CASSSEGAGNTIYF. The chain carries TRBV12-3 or TRBV12-4 and TRBJ1-3; no clear D. The V and J ends lost 4 bases and 2 bases respectively, with 9 bases between them. The CDR3 covers 14 residues.

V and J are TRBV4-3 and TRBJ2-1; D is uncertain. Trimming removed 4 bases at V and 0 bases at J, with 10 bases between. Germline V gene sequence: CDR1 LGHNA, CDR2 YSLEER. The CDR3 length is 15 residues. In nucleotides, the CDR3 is TGCGCCAGCAGCCTCGACCAGAGCTCCTACAATGAGCAGTTCTTC. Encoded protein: CASSLDQSSYNEQFF.